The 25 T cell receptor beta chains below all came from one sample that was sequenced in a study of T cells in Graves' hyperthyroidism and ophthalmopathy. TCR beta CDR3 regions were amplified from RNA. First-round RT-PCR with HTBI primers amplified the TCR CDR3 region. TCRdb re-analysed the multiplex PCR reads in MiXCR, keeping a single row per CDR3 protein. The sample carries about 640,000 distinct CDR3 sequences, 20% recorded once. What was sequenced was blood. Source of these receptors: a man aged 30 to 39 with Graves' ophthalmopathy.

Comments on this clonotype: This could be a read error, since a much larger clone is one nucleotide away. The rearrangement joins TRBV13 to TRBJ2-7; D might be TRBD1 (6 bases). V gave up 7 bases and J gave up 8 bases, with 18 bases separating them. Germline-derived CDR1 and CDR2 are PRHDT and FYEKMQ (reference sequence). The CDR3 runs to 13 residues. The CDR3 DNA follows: TGTGCCAGCACCCACAGGGACGGGGACAAGCAGTACTTC. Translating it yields CASTHRDGDKQYF.

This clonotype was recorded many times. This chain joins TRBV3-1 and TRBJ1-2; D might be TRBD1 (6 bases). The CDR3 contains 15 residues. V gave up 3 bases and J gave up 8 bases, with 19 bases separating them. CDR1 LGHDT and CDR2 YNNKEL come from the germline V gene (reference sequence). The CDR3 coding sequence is TGTGCCAGCAGCCATGAAGACCGGACAGCGGGAGGCTACACCTTC. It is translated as CASSHEDRTAGGYTF. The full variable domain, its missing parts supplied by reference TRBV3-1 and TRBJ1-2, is DTAVSQTPKYLVTQMGNDKSIKCEQNLGHDTMYWYKQDSKKFLKIMFSYNNKELIINETVPNRFSPKSPDKAHLNLHINSLELGDSAVYFCASSHEDRTAGGYTFGSGTRLTVV.

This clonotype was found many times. CDR3 in amino acids: CAISESLGASYEQYF. As DNA, the CDR3 is TGTGCCATCAGTGAGTCGTTGGGGGCGTCCTACGAGCAGTACTTC. The V gene is TRBV10-3, the J gene TRBJ2-7, with D maybe TRBD1 (6 bases). Germline V CDR1 and CDR2: ENHRY, SYGVKD. V lost 0 bases, J lost 1 base, and 10 bases lay in between. CDR3 length: 15 residues.

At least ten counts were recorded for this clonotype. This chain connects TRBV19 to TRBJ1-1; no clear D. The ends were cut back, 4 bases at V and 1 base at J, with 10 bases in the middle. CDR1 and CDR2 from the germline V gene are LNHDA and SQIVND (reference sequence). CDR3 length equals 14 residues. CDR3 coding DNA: TGTGCCAGTAGTACCAGGACGGGGAACACTGAAGCTTTCTTT. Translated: CASSTRTGNTEAFF.

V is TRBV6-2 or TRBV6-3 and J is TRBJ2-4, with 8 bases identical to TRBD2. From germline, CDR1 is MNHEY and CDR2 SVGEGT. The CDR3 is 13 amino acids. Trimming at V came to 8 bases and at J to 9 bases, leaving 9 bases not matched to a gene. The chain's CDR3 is CASGRGGTSIQYF. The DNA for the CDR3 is TGTGCCAGCGGCCGCGGAGGGACTAGCATTCAGTACTTC.

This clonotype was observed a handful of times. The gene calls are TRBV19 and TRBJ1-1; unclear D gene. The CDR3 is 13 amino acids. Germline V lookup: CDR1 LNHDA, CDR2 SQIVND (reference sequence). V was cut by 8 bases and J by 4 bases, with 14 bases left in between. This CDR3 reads CASSHGLGTEAFF. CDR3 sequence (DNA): TGTGCCAGTTCCCATGGGCTGGGCACTGAAGCTTTCTTT.

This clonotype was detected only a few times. CDR3 DNA sequence: TGTGCCAGCAGCCAACACCTGGGGGGAAACACCATATATTTT. Its translation: CASSQHLGGNTIYF. V gene TRBV28 combines with J gene TRBJ1-3; D call uncertain. Germline CDR1 MDHEN, CDR2 SYDVKM. Trimming took 6 bases from V and 4 from J, leaving 13 bases between them. This CDR3 contains 14 residues.

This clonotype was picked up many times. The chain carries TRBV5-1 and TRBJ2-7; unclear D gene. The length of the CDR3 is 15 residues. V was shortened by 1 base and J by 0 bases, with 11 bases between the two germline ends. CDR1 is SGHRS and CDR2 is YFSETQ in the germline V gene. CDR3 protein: CASSLWRSPSYEQYF. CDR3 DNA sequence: TGCGCCAGCAGCTTGTGGCGGAGTCCCTCCTACGAGCAGTACTTC.

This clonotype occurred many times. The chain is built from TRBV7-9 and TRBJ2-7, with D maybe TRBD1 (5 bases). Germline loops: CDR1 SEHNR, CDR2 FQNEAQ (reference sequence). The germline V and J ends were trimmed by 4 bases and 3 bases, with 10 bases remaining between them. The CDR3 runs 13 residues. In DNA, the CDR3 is TGTGCCAGCAGCTCCCAGGGTAGCTACGAGCAGTACTTC. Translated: CASSSQGSYEQYF.

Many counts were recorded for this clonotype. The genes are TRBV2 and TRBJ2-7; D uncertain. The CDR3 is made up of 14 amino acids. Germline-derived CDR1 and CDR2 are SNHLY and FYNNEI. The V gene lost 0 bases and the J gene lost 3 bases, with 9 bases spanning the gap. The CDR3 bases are TGTGCCAGCAGTGAAGCCAGGACCTTCTACGAGCAGTACTTC. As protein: CASSEARTFYEQYF.

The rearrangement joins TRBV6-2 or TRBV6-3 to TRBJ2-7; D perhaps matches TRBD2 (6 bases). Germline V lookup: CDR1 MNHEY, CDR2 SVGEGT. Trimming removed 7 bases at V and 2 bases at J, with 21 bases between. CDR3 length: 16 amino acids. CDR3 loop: CASIQVGGEDPYEQYF. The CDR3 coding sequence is TGTGCCAGCATCCAAGTGGGGGGAGAAGACCCCTACGAGCAGTACTTC.

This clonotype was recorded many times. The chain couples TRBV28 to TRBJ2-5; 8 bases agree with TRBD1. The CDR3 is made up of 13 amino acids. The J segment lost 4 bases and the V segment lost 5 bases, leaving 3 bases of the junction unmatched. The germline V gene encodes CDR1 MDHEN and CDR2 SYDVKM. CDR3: CASSVDRGETQYF. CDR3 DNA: TGTGCCAGCAGTGTTGACAGGGGAGAGACCCAGTACTTC.

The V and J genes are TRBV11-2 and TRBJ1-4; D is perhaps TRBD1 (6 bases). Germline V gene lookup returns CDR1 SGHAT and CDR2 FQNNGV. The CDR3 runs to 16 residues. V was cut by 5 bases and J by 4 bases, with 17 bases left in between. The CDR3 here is CASSQGWDTYNEKLFF. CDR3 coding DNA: TGTGCCAGCAGCCAAGGTTGGGACACTTATAATGAAAAACTGTTTTTT.

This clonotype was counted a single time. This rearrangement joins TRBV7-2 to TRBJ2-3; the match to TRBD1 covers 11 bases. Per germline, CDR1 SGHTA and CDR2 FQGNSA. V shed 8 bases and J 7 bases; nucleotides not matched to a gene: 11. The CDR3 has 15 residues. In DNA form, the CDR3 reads TGTGCCAGCGGACAGGGGGCGGGACAATTGAATACGCAGTATTTT. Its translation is CASGQGAGQLNTQYF.

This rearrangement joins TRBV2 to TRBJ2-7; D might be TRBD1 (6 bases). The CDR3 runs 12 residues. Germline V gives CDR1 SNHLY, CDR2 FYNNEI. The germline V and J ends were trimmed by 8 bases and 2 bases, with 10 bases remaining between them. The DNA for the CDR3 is TGTGCCAGCGGGGGCAGCGCCTACGAGCAGTACTTC. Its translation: CASGGSAYEQYF.

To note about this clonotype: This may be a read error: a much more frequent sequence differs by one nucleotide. CDR3 residues: CVSSAGMRETQYF. CDR3 sequence (DNA): TGTGTCAGCAGCGCAGGGATGCGGGAGACCCAGTACTTC. The rearrangement uses TRBV6-1 and TRBJ2-5, with TRBD1 as a possible D gene (5 bases). Germline loops: CDR1 MNHNS, CDR2 SASEGT. The CDR3 is 13 residues long.

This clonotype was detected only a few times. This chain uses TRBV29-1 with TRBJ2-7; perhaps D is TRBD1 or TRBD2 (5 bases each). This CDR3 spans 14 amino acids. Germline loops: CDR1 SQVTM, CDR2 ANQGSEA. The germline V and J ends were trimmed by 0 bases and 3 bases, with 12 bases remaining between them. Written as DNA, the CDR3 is TGCAGCGTTGAAGATGAGGGGCCGAACTACGAGCAGTACTTC. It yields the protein CSVEDEGPNYEQYF.

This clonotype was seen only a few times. The CDR3 is CSARAQGAGTYEQYF. The CDR3 DNA reads as TGCAGTGCTAGAGCCCAGGGGGCCGGCACCTACGAGCAGTACTTC. The V and J genes are TRBV20-1 and TRBJ2-7; 8 bases line up with TRBD1. The V gene end was trimmed by 1 base and the J gene end by 2 bases; junction bases not matched to a gene: 7. The CDR3 has 15 residues. The germline gives CDR1 DFQATT, CDR2 SNEGSKA (reference sequence).

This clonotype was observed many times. The CDR3 nucleotides read TGTGCCTGGAACAGGGAGGATGGCTACACCTTC. Amino acid sequence: CAWNREDGYTF. J is TRBJ1-2 and V is TRBV30; D might be TRBD1 (6 bases). V was cut by 4 bases and J by 6 bases, with 9 bases left in between. Germline CDR1 and CDR2: GTSNPN and SVGIG (reference sequence). The CDR3 is 11 amino acids.

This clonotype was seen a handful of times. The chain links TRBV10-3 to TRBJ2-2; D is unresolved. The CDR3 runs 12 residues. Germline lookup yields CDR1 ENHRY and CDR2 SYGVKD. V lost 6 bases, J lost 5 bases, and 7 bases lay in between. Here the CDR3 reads CAISASTGELFF. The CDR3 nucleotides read TGTGCCATCAGCGCATCGACCGGGGAGCTGTTTTTT.

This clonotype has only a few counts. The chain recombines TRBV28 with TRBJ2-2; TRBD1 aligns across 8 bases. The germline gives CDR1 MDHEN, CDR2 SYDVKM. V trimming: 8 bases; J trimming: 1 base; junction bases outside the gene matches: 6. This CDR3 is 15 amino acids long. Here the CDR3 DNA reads TGTGCCAGCCGTTCCGGGACAGGGAACACCGGGGAGCTGTTTTTT. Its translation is CASRSGTGNTGELFF.

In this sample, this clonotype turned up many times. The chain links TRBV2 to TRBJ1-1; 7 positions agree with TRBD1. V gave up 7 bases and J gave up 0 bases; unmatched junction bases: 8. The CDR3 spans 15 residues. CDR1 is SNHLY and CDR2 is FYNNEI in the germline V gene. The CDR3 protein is CASNSDTGVNTEAFF. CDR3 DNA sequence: TGTGCCAGCAACAGCGATACAGGGGTGAACACTGAAGCTTTCTTT. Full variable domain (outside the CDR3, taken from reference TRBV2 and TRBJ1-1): EPEVTQTPSHQVTQMGQEVILRCVPISNHLYFYWYRQILGQKVEFLVSFYNNEISEKSEIFDDQFSVERPDGSNFTLKIRSTKLEDSAMYFCASNSDTGVNTEAFFGQGTRLTVV.

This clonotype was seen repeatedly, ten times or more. The CDR3 protein is CASSSDRGREAFF. The CDR3 bases are TGTGCCAGCAGTTCCGACAGGGGGCGTGAAGCTTTCTTT. This rearrangement joins TRBV6-1 to TRBJ1-1; TRBD1 agrees at 10 bases. The CDR3 covers 13 residues. Trimming cost V 5 bases and J 7 bases; bases outside gene matches: 4. Germline CDR1 and CDR2: MNHNS and SASEGT.

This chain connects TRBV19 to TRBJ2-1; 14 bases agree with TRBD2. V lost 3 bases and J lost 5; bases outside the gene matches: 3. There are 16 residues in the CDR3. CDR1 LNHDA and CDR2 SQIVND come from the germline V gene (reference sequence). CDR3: CASSIWGLAGDNEQFF. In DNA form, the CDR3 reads TGTGCCAGTAGTATTTGGGGACTAGCGGGAGACAATGAGCAGTTCTTC.

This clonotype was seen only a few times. This chain's CDR3 is CASSSGGPNTQPQHF. CDR3 in DNA: TGTGCCAGCAGTTCTGGGGGGCCTAATACGCAGCCCCAGCATTTT. This chain connects TRBV12-3 or TRBV12-4 to TRBJ1-5, with D perhaps matching TRBD1 (6 bases). The V end lost 4 bases, the J end lost 7 bases, and 17 bases lay between the germline ends. This CDR3 comprises 15 residues.